This is a list of T cell receptor beta chains from one sample in a study of cytomegalovirus exposure and HLA in healthy donors. Data came from immunoSEQ multiplex PCR; TCRdb stores just in-frame clones and leaves some out. In the table there are around 150,000 clones, approximately 83% of which are singletons. The sample was PBMCs. Every receptor here comes from a man in his forties in good health and CMV-seropositive. CDR3s include the opening cysteine and the closing phenylalanine or tryptophan. The order of the fields is CDR3 protein, CDR3 DNA, D gene, clone size, J gene, V gene. A D gene is named only where the DNA matches it firmly. Only part of the rows carry a size: once, few, many, or a class if the clone is expanded.

CASSLGPGTEAFF,TGTGCCAGCAGCTTAGGTCCGGGGACTGAAGCTTTCTTT,.,.,TRBJ1-1,TRBV11-3
CASSWGTGRNTEAFF,TGCGCCAGCAGCTGGGGGACAGGGCGGAACACTGAAGCTTTCTTT,TRBD1,few,TRBJ1-1,TRBV5-1
CASSFYRNYGYTF,TGTGCCAGCAGTTTCTACAGAAACTATGGCTACACCTTC,.,.,TRBJ1-2,TRBV27
CASSYSNPGTGELFF,TGTGCCAGCAGTTACTCGAATCCAGGGACCGGGGAGCTGTTTTTT,.,.,TRBJ2-2,TRBV6-5
CASSLGGRGEQYF,TGCGCCAGCAGCCTGGGGGGGCGGGGCGAGCAGTACTTC,.,.,TRBJ2-7,TRBV4-3
CASSSLPVGGYTF,TGTGCCAGCAGCTCCCTACCAGTCGGGGGCTACACCTTC,.,.,TRBJ1-2,TRBV7-6
CASSLVGRGNTEAFF,TGCGCCAGCAGCTTGGTCGGCAGGGGGAACACTGAAGCTTTCTTT,.,.,TRBJ1-1,TRBV5-1
CASSVRLAGVNEQFF,TGTGCCAGCAGCGTAAGGCTAGCGGGAGTCAATGAGCAGTTCTTC,TRBD2,.,TRBJ2-1,TRBV9
CASSLEAGGNSPLHF,TGTGCCAGCAGCTTAGAAGCAGGGGGGAATTCACCCCTCCACTTT,TRBD1,once,TRBJ1-6,TRBV7-9
CASSLGQSSYEQYF,TGTGCCAGCTCGTTGGGACAGAGCTCCTACGAGCAGTACTTC,TRBD1,.,TRBJ2-7,TRBV18
CASSPLQGTTGGYTF,TGCGCCAGCAGCCCACTCCAGGGAACAACTGGGGGCTACACCTTC,.,.,TRBJ1-2,TRBV4-3
CASSYFGQSFYEQYF,TGTGCCAGCAGTTACTTCGGACAGTCATTCTACGAGCAGTACTTC,.,.,TRBJ2-7,TRBV6-6
CASSPGDSGYTQYF,TGTGCCAGCAGTCCAGGGGACAGCGGGTATACGCAGTATTTT,.,.,TRBJ2-3,TRBV6-5
CASSGRGSEQYF,TGCGCTTCCAGCGGGAGGGGGAGCGAGCAGTACTTC,TRBD2,.,TRBJ2-7,TRBV10-2
CASSKGGPRRTDTQYF,TGTGCCAGCAGTAAGGGGGGGCCACGACGCACAGATACGCAGTATTTT,.,.,TRBJ2-3,TRBV25-1
CASSFGLAESQETQYF,TGTGCCAGCAGCTTTGGACTAGCGGAGTCCCAAGAGACCCAGTACTTC,TRBD2,.,TRBJ2-5,TRBV5-6
CAWGGEGASEAFF,TGTGCCTGGGGGGGTGAGGGGGCGAGTGAAGCTTTCTTT,TRBD1,.,TRBJ1-1,TRBV30
CATGVLGPTNEKLFF,TGTGCCACTGGGGTTCTGGGGCCCACTAATGAAAAACTGTTTTTT,.,once,TRBJ1-4,TRBV10-3
CASSPFKTVTKETQYF,TGTGCCAGCAGCCCTTTTAAGACAGTTACTAAAGAGACCCAGTACTTC,.,once,TRBJ2-5,TRBV11-2
CASNRGGITYGYTF,TGTGCCAGCAACAGGGGGGGTATCACCTATGGCTACACCTTC,TRBD1,.,TRBJ1-2,TRBV19
CSTSMDSNSPLHF,TGTTCCACTAGTATGGACTCAAATTCACCCCTCCACTTT,.,.,TRBJ1-6,TRBV7-9
CACLGGAGSPLHF,TGTGCCTGCCTGGGGGGGGCAGGATCACCCCTCCACTTT,.,.,TRBJ1-6,TRBV30
CASSPPGGRTGELFF,TGTGCCAGCAGCCCCCCGGGGGGCCGAACCGGGGAGCTGTTTTTT,.,.,TRBJ2-2,TRBV7-3
CASSQTTGMGSNQPQHF,TGCGCCAGCAGCCAGACTACAGGGATGGGTAGCAATCAGCCCCAGCATTTT,.,.,TRBJ1-5,TRBV4-1
CASSLDRVFGYTF,TGCGCCAGCAGCTTGGATCGGGTCTTTGGCTACACCTTC,.,.,TRBJ1-2,TRBV5-1
CATSIGTGSNYGYTF,TGTGCCACCAGCATCGGGACAGGGTCTAACTATGGCTACACCTTC,TRBD1,once,TRBJ1-2,TRBV15
CAIRRGGGPSETQYF,TGTGCCATCAGGAGGGGCGGGGGGCCGTCGGAGACCCAGTACTTC,TRBD2,few,TRBJ2-5,TRBV10-3
CASSAVDISSGNTIYF,TGTGCCAGCAGCGCGGTGGACATTAGCTCTGGAAACACCATATATTTT,.,.,TRBJ1-3,TRBV9
CASTPPGQIPYGYTF,TGTGCCAGCACCCCACCGGGACAGATCCCCTATGGCTACACCTTC,TRBD1,.,TRBJ1-2,TRBV11-2
CASSLAIAGGPTQYF,TGTGCCAGCAGCTTGGCCATAGCGGGAGGCCCGACCCAGTACTTC,TRBD2,once,TRBJ2-5,TRBV5-8
CASSHRTGAYNEQFF,TGTGCCAGCAGCCATCGGACAGGAGCCTACAATGAGCAGTTCTTC,TRBD1,.,TRBJ2-1,TRBV6-5